The 23 T cell receptor beta chains listed next were all sequenced from one sample in a study of cytomegalovirus exposure and HLA in healthy donors. The PCR contained 60 Vbeta and 13 Jbeta primers. Sequenced by immunoSEQ multiplex PCR; TCRdb stores in-frame clones only, minus some. This table has roughly 170,000 clones, roughly 71% appearing once. The specimen sequenced was PBMCs. These receptors originate from a girl between 5 and 17 years old in good health and CMV-seronegative.

The chain is built from TRBV7-3 and TRBJ2-2; tentative D call: TRBD1 (5 bases). This CDR3 contains 15 residues. Germline CDR1 is SGHTA and CDR2 is FQGTGA. The V end lost 5 bases, the J end lost 1 base, and 11 bases lay between the germline ends. CDR3 DNA: TGTGCCAGCAGCCCCCTCGACAGGAACACCGGGGAGCTGTTTTTT. Its translation is CASSPLDRNTGELFF.

The chain links TRBV30 to TRBJ2-7; weak D call: TRBD2 (5 bases). The CDR3 runs 15 residues. CDR1 and CDR2 (germline): GTSNPN, SVGIG (reference sequence). The V gene lost 0 bases and the J gene lost 1 base, with 13 bases spanning the gap. In DNA, the CDR3 is TGTGCCTGGAGTGTTTCCTCGGGAAGGTCCTACGAGCAGTACTTC. Translating gives CAWSVSSGRSYEQYF.

The rearrangement links TRBV27 to TRBJ2-7; unclear D gene. The CDR3 has 13 residues. The germline CDR1 and CDR2 sequences are MNHEY and SMNVEV (reference sequence). The V end lost 8 bases, the J end lost 2 bases, and 13 bases lay between the germline ends. CDR3 sequence: CASRPPRAYEQYF. DNA of the CDR3: TGTGCCAGCCGACCCCCACGGGCCTACGAGCAGTACTTC.

V gene TRBV7-6 combines with J gene TRBJ1-3, with 8 bases matching TRBD1. Unmatched junction bases numbered 5, after V lost 5 bases and J lost 2 bases. Germline-derived CDR1 and CDR2 are SGHVS and FNYEAQ. The CDR3 is made up of 15 amino acids. CDR3 nucleotide sequence: TGTGCCAGCAGCACAAGGACAGGGACTGGAAACACCATATATTTT. The encoded protein is CASSTRTGTGNTIYF. The complete variable domain, with remaining parts taken from reference TRBV7-6 and TRBJ1-3, reads GAGVSQSPRYKVTKRGQDVALRCDPISGHVSLYWYRQALGQGPEFLTYFNYEAQQDKSGLPNDRFSAERPEGSISTLTIQRTEQRDSAMYRCASSTRTGTGNTIYFGEGSWLTVV.

The chain has TRBV7-9 and TRBJ1-5; possible D gene TRBD1, 5 bases. The CDR3 extends over 15 amino acids. V lost 1 base, J lost 6 bases, and 13 bases lay in between. Germline CDR1 and CDR2: SEHNR and FQNEAQ (reference sequence). CDR3 region: CASSLGGTGGQPQHF. The CDR3, as DNA: TGTGCCAGCAGCTTAGGGGGTACCGGGGGTCAGCCCCAGCATTTT. Filled out from reference TRBV7-9 and TRBJ1-5, the complete variable domain reads DTGVSQNPRHKITKRGQNVTFRCDPISEHNRLYWYRQTLGQGPEFLTYFQNEAQLEKSRLLSDRFSAERPKGSFSTLEIQRTEQGDSAMYLCASSLGGTGGQPQHFGDGTRLSIL.

The chain carries TRBV10-2 and TRBJ2-1; unclear D gene. The germline V and J ends were trimmed by 7 bases and 7 bases, with 14 bases remaining between them. CDR3 length: 13 residues. Per germline, CDR1 WSHSY and CDR2 SAAADI. Here the CDR3 DNA reads TGCGCCAGCACCAATCCCCCCCCAAATGAGCAGTTCTTC. Protein: CASTNPPPNEQFF.

This chain joins TRBV19 and TRBJ1-5; D possibly corresponds to TRBD1 (6 bases). Trimming removed 4 bases from V and 2 bases from J, with 15 bases in between. Germline CDR1 reads LNHDA; CDR2 reads SQIVND (reference sequence). CDR3 size: 16 residues. The CDR3 DNA sequence: TGTGCCAGTAGTAACGCCAGGGGACGGCGCAATCAGCCCCAGCATTTT. It is translated as CASSNARGRRNQPQHF.

The chain joins TRBV6-5 to TRBJ2-7; tentatively, D is TRBD1 (5 bases). The germline V gene encodes CDR1 MNHEY and CDR2 SVGAGI. V lost 2 bases and J 5 bases, leaving 10 bases between the germline ends. The CDR3 length is 13 residues. The DNA of the CDR3 is TGTGCCAGCAGTTACCGGCAGGGCGACGAGCAGTACTTC. It yields the protein CASSYRQGDEQYF.

The chain links TRBV15 to TRBJ2-3, with unresolved D. Trimming removed 0 bases from V and 2 bases from J, with 12 bases in between. There are 16 residues in the CDR3. Germline CDR1 reads LNHNV; CDR2 reads YYDKDF (reference sequence). CDR3: CATSREEAEPTDTQYF. The DNA for the CDR3 is TGTGCCACCAGCAGAGAAGAGGCAGAGCCCACAGATACGCAGTATTTT.

The chain recombines TRBV5-8 with TRBJ2-1; TRBD2 aligns across 11 bases. V shed 5 bases and J 9 bases; nucleotides not matched to a gene: 7. Germline V lookup: CDR1 SGHTS, CDR2 YDEGEE. The CDR3 is made up of 14 amino acids. Here the CDR3 reads CASRLAGGPGEQFF. Written as DNA, the CDR3 is TGTGCCAGCAGATTAGCGGGGGGGCCGGGTGAGCAGTTCTTC.

The J gene is TRBJ1-2, the V gene TRBV13; D remains unclear. The CDR3 runs 14 residues. The germline V gene has CDR1 PRHDT and CDR2 FYEKMQ (reference sequence). V lost 1 base to trimming and J lost 4 bases, with 10 bases between them. The CDR3 sequence: CASSLDGGSYGYTF. Written as DNA, the CDR3 is TGTGCCAGCAGCTTAGACGGAGGGAGCTATGGCTACACCTTC. The variable domain in full, completed from reference TRBV13 and TRBJ1-2, reads AAGVIQSPRHLIKEKRETATLKCYPIPRHDTVYWYQQGPGQDPQFLISFYEKMQSDKGSIPDRFSAQQFSDYHSELNMSSLELGDSALYFCASSLDGGSYGYTFGSGTRLTVV.

This clone was found once. The genes are TRBV11-2 and TRBJ2-1; the D is unclear. Per germline, CDR1 SGHAT and CDR2 FQNNGV. V was pared by 0 bases and J by 12 bases, with 9 bases between. This CDR3 spans 12 amino acids. CDR3 amino acids: CASSLDQVGQFF. As DNA, the CDR3 is TGTGCCAGCAGCTTAGATCAGGTGGGGCAGTTCTTC.

V and J are TRBV6-1 and TRBJ1-2; 8 bases align to TRBD1. Germline V gene data show CDR1 as MNHNS and CDR2 as SASEGT. The CDR3 spans 14 residues. V was pared by 6 bases and J by 7 bases, with 10 bases of the junction left unmatched. The CDR3, as DNA: TGTGCCAGCAGCCTTGACAGGGGAAACGGTGGCTACACCTTC. Encoded protein: CASSLDRGNGGYTF.

The CDR3 nucleotides are TGTGCCAGCAGCGTGGACACAGGCACTGAAGCTTTCTTT. As protein: CASSVDTGTEAFF. This sequence joins TRBV5-4 and TRBJ1-1; TRBD1 might be the D (5 bases). V gave up 4 bases and J gave up 4 bases, with 11 bases separating them. The CDR3 has 13 residues. Per the germline V gene, CDR1 is SGHNT and CDR2 is YYREEE (reference sequence).

This chain uses TRBV28 with TRBJ1-1; a weak D match, TRBD1 (5 bases). V was cut by 4 bases and J by 1 base, with 10 bases left in between. CDR1 and CDR2 from the germline V gene are MDHEN and SYDVKM. The CDR3 spans 14 residues. CDR3 nucleotides: TGTGCCAGCAGTTCAATCACAGGGAACACTGAAGCTTTCTTT. Translation gives CASSSITGNTEAFF.

The chain couples TRBV6-5 to TRBJ1-5; D uncertain. Germline lookup yields CDR1 MNHEY and CDR2 SVGAGI. Trimming left V 6 bases short and J 0 bases short, with 12 bases between. This CDR3 has 15 amino acids. CDR3 in DNA: TGTGCCAGCAGCCGCGAGGCGTATAGCAATCAGCCCCAGCATTTT. Translation gives CASSREAYSNQPQHF.

The chain has TRBV19 and TRBJ2-7; 7 bases are shared with TRBD1. The J segment lost 2 bases and the V segment lost 4 bases, leaving 8 bases of the junction unmatched. Germline V gene lookup returns CDR1 LNHDA and CDR2 SQIVND (reference sequence). CDR3 size: 15 residues. The CDR3 DNA is TGTGCCAGTAGTACCGGGGACAGAGCGCCCTACGAGCAGTACTTC. Translated: CASSTGDRAPYEQYF.

The rearrangement links TRBV19 to TRBJ2-2, with 8 bases matching TRBD1. The germline V gene has CDR1 LNHDA and CDR2 SQIVND (reference sequence). The length of the CDR3 is 14 residues. Germline trimming cut 5 bases from V and 4 bases from J; bases unmatched to any gene: 3. CDR3 sequence (DNA): TGTGCCAGTAGTCGACAGGGGTCCACCGGGGAGCTGTTTTTT. Protein: CASSRQGSTGELFF.

The CDR3 coding sequence is TGTGCCAGCAGCAGGGACAGGGCCTACGAGCAGTACTTC. Protein sequence: CASSRDRAYEQYF. The chain employs TRBV7-8 and TRBJ2-7; 9 nucleotides match TRBD1. Germline CDR1 is SGHVS and CDR2 is FQNEAQ. V trimming: 5 bases; J trimming: 2 bases; junction bases outside the gene matches: 1. This CDR3 has 13 amino acids.

This clone has a handful of counts. V gene TRBV5-1 combines with J gene TRBJ2-3; TRBD2 matches 9 bases. The CDR3 is made up of 14 amino acids. The junction had 5 bases not matched to a gene; V was cut back by 3 bases and J by 6 bases. Per germline, CDR1 SGHRS and CDR2 YFSETQ. The CDR3 coding sequence is TGCGCCAGCAGCTCGTTAGCGGGGGAGGATACGCAGTATTTT. It codes for CASSSLAGEDTQYF. Filled out from reference TRBV5-1 and TRBJ2-3, the complete variable domain reads KAGVTQTPRYLIKTRGQQVTLSCSPISGHRSVSWYQQTPGQGLQFLFEYFSETQRNKGNFPGRFSGRQFSNSRSEMNVSTLELGDSALYLCASSSLAGEDTQYFGPGTRLTVL.

The rearrangement links TRBV5-1 to TRBJ2-7; perhaps TRBD1 as D (5 bases). CDR1 is SGHRS, CDR2 YFSETQ, per germline. The CDR3 is 13 residues long. Trimming took 0 bases from V and 4 from J, leaving 8 bases between them. CDR3 nucleotide sequence: TGCGCCAGCAGCTTGGGTCGACAGTACGAGCAGTACTTC. It codes for CASSLGRQYEQYF.

The rearrangement links TRBV30 to TRBJ2-5; D perhaps matches TRBD1 (6 bases). Between the trimmed V and J ends, which lost 5 bases and 5 bases, there was a span of 9 bases. Germline lookup yields CDR1 GTSNPN and CDR2 SVGIG (reference sequence). The CDR3 is 11 residues long. The CDR3 loop is CAWGGGETQYF. CDR3 coding DNA: TGTGCCTGGGGGGGCGGGGAGACCCAGTACTTC.

The chain uses TRBV9 and TRBJ1-1; 10 nucleotides agree with TRBD1. V lost 3 bases and J lost 4; bases outside the gene matches: 6. This CDR3 is built from 15 residues. CDR1 SGDLS and CDR2 YYNGEE come from the germline V gene. This CDR3 is CASSGQGAGSTEAFF. CDR3 coding DNA: TGTGCCAGCAGCGGACAGGGGGCAGGGAGCACTGAAGCTTTCTTT.